This TCR beta chain was identified in a study of Graves' ophthalmopathy and Graves' hyperthyroidism. Hyperthyroidism patients, all newly diagnosed, had under 2 months' duration and ages of 18 to 65. Among the exclusions were patients with other autoimmune diseases, uncontrolled infections, pregnancy or lactation. The diagnosis combined clinical symptoms, thyroxine, TRAb, thyroid ultrasound and orbital computed tomography scans. A volume of 9.5 to 10 ml of fresh peripheral blood supplied the PBMCs. This clonotype was picked up many times. Investigators amplified TCR beta CDR3 regions from RNA transcripts. Following a first-round RT-PCR that used HTBI primers, a second-round multiplex PCR was carried out. From the multiplex PCR reads, TCRdb called clonotypes with MiXCR, one entry per CDR3 protein. In the table there are approximately 410,000 distinct CDR3 sequences, 15% of which are singletons. Source material: peripheral blood. The sequence came from a young woman with stable Graves' hyperthyroidism.

DNA of the CDR3: TGTGCCAGCAGTTTGGCAGGTAATCAGCCCCAGCATTTT. Amino acids: CASSLAGNQPQHF. The chain recombines TRBV12-3 or TRBV12-4 with TRBJ1-5, with unresolved D. The germline V and J ends were trimmed by 3 bases and 4 bases, with 7 bases remaining between them. CDR3 size: 13 residues.